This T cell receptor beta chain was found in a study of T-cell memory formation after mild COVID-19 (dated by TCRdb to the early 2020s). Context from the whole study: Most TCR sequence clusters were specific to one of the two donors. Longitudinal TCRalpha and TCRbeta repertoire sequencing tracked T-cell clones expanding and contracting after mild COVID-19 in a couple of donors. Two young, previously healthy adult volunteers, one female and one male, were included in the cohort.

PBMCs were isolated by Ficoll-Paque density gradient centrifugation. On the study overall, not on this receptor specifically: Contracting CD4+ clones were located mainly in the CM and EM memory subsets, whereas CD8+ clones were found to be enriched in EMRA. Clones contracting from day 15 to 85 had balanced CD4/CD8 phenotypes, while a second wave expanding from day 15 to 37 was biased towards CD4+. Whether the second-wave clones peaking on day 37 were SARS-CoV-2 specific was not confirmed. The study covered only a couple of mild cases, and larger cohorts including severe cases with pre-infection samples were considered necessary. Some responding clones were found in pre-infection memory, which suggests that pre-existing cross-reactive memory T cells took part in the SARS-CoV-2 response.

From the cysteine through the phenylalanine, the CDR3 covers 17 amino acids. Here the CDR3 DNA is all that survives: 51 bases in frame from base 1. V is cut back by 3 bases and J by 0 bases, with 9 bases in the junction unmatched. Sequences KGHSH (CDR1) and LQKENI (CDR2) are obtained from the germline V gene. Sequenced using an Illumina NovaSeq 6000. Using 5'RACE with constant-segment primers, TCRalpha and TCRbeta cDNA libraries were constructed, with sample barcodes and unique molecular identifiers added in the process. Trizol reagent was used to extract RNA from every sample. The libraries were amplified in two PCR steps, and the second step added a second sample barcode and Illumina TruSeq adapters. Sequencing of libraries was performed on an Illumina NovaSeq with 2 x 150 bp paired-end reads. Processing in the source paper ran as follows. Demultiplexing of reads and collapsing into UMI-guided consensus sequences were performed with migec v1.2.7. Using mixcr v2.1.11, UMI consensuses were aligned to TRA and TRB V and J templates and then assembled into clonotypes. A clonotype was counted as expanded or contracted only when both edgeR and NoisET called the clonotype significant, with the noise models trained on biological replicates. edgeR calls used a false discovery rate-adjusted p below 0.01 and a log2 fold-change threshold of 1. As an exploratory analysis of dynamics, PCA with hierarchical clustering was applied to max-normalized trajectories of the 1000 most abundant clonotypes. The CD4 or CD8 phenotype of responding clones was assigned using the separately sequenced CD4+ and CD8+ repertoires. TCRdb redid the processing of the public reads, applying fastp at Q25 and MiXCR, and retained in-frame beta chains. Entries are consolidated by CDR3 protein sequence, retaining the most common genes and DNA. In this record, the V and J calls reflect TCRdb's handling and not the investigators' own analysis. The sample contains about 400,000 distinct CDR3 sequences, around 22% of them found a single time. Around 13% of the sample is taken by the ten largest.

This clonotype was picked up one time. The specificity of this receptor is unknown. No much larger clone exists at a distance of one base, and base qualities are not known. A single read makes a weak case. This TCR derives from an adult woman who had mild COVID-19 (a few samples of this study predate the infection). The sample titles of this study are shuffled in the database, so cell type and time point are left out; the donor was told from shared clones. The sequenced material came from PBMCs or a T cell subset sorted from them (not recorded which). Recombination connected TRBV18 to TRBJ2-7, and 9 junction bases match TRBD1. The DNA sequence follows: TGTGCCAGCTCACCTCCGGGGACAGGGCCCCTCTCCTACGAGCAGTACTTC. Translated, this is CASSPPGTGPLSYEQYF.